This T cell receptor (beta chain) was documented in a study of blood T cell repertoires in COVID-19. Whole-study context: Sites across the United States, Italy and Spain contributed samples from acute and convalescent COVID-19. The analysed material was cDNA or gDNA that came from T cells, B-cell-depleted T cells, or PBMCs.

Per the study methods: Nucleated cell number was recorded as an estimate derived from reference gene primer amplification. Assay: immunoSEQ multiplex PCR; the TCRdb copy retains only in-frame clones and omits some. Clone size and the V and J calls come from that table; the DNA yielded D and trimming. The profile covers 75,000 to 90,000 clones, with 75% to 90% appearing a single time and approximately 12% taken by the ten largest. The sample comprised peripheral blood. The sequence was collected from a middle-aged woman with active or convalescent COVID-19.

The CDR3 coding sequence is TGTGCCAGCAGCTCGACTAGCGGGAGGGCCCAAGAGACCCAGTACTTC. This gives the protein CASSSTSGRAQETQYF. V and J are TRBV11-2 and TRBJ2-5, with 14 bases that match TRBD2. Germline CDR1 reads SGHAT; CDR2 reads FQNNGV. The CDR3 loop spans 16 amino acids. V shed 4 bases, J shed 1 base, and the junction held 2 bases outside the gene matches. Full variable domain (rest looked up from reference TRBV11-2 and TRBJ2-5): EAGVAQSPRYKIIEKRQSVAFWCNPISGHATLYWYQQILGQGPKLLIQFQNNGVVDDSQLPKDRFSAERLKGVDSTLKIQPAKLEDSAVYLCASSSTSGRAQETQYFGPGTRLLVL.